The 12 T cell receptor beta chains below were found in one sample sequenced in a study of blood T cell repertoires in COVID-19. TCRdb keeps only in-frame clones here, not all; method: immunoSEQ multiplex PCR. The repertoire includes roughly 250,000 clones, about 90% of them detected once, and about 6% sits in the top ten. Sequencing was done on a sample of PBMCs or T cells enriched from blood (not recorded which). The receptor set was obtained from a woman in her twenties or thirties with acute COVID-19.

V and J are TRBV25-1 and TRBJ2-1; no definite D call. V lost 5 bases, J lost 8 bases, and 10 bases lay in between. This CDR3 region has 12 residues. In germline, CDR1 is MGHDK, CDR2 SYGVNS. The CDR3 DNA sequence: TGTGCCAGCAGTTTTCGACGGGATGAGCAGTTCTTC. Translated: CASSFRRDEQFF. The whole variable domain, remainder taken from reference TRBV25-1 and TRBJ2-1, is EADIYQTPRYLVIGTGKKITLECSQTMGHDKMYWYQQDPGMELHLIHYSYGVNSTEKGDLSSESTVSRIRTEHFPLTLESARPSHTSQYLCASSFRRDEQFFGPGTRLTVL.

V and J are TRBV5-1 and TRBJ1-2, with 7 bases aligning to TRBD1. Trimming took 0 bases from V and 3 from J; bases not matched to a gene: 11. Germline V gene lookup returns CDR1 SGHRS and CDR2 YFSETQ. There are 17 residues in the CDR3. CDR3 nucleotide sequence: TGCGCCAGCAGCTTGGGACAGGGAATAAAGGGAGACTATGGCTACACCTTC. Residues: CASSLGQGIKGDYGYTF.

V and J are TRBV2 and TRBJ1-6; D uncertain. The V end lost 6 bases, the J end lost 8 bases, and 8 bases lay between the germline ends. Germline CDR1 SNHLY, CDR2 FYNNEI. The CDR3 has 12 amino acids. This CDR3 is CASREEDSPLHF. For the CDR3, the DNA is TGTGCCAGCAGGGAGGAGGATTCACCCCTCCACTTT. The variable domain in full, completed from reference TRBV2 and TRBJ1-6, reads EPEVTQTPSHQVTQMGQEVILRCVPISNHLYFYWYRQILGQKVEFLVSFYNNEISEKSEIFDDQFSVERPDGSNFTLKIRSTKLEDSAMYFCASREEDSPLHFGNGTRLTVT.

This chain joins TRBV7-3 and TRBJ2-6; 8 bases match TRBD2. The CDR3 extends over 16 amino acids. Trimming removed 2 bases from V and 4 bases from J; junction bases left unmatched: 4. Germline loops: CDR1 SGHTA, CDR2 FQGTGA. This chain's CDR3 is CASSLGGGSGANVLTF. The CDR3 DNA reads as TGTGCCAGCAGCTTAGGCGGGGGGTCAGGGGCCAACGTCCTGACTTTC.

With respect to this clone: The sample has other DNA sequences that encode this CDR3 too. V gene TRBV6-1 combines with J gene TRBJ1-5; 7 positions match TRBD1. Germline CDR1 MNHNS, CDR2 SASEGT. The V and J ends lost 0 bases and 6 bases, in that order; junction bases with no gene match: 2. The CDR3 contains 14 residues. CDR3 DNA sequence: TGTGCCAGCAGTGAAGCAGGGGGCGGTCAGCCCCAGCATTTT. It encodes CASSEAGGGQPQHF.

The genes are TRBV7-9 and TRBJ2-5, with TRBD2 matching over 9 bases. Germline values: CDR1 SEHNR, CDR2 FQNEAQ (reference sequence). This CDR3 contains 16 residues. Trimming removed 1 base from V and 4 bases from J; junction bases left unmatched: 7. The CDR3 DNA follows: TGTGCCAGCAGCTTAGGGGCGACTAGCGGTGGAGAGACCCAGTACTTC. Translated: CASSLGATSGGETQYF.

The J gene is TRBJ2-7, the V gene TRBV5-4; tentatively, D is TRBD1 (6 bases). The CDR3 consists of 14 residues. Per germline, CDR1 SGHNT and CDR2 YYREEE (reference sequence). Trimming took 4 bases from V and 2 from J, leaving 13 bases between them. DNA of the CDR3: TGTGCCAGCAGCCCACCGGGACAAGCCTACGAGCAGTACTTC. Translation: CASSPPGQAYEQYF.

The rearrangement uses TRBV11-1 and TRBJ2-1, with TRBD1 as a possible D gene (5 bases). The V and J ends lost 3 bases and 9 bases respectively, with 12 bases between them. Germline values: CDR1 SGHAT, CDR2 FQDESV (reference sequence). The CDR3 is made up of 13 amino acids. The CDR3: CASSFRGLGEQFF. The CDR3, as DNA: TGTGCCAGCAGCTTTAGGGGCCTTGGTGAGCAGTTCTTC.

The CDR3 loop reads CASSLGQPIGELFF. CDR3 DNA sequence: TGTGCCAGCAGCTTGGGACAGCCCATTGGGGAGCTGTTTTTT. This chain connects TRBV7-2 to TRBJ2-2, with TRBD1 matching 7 bases. V was pared by 3 bases and J by 8 bases, with 6 bases of the junction left unmatched. Germline V CDR1 and CDR2: SGHTA, FQGNSA. The CDR3 sequence is 14 residues long.

This clone was seen only once. The V call is TRBV3-1 (or the pseudogene TRBV3-2), the J call TRBJ2-2; weak D call: TRBD1 (6 bases). This CDR3 comprises 17 residues. V was clipped by 1 base and J by 5 bases, with 17 bases between them. Germline CDR1 LGHDT, CDR2 YNNKEL (reference sequence). The CDR3 nucleotides are TGTGCCAGCAGCCAAGCGGTACCAGGGGCATGGACCGGGGAGCTGTTTTTT. Translating gives CASSQAVPGAWTGELFF.

The chain links TRBV20-1 to TRBJ2-7; possible D gene TRBD2, 6 bases. Germline CDR1 reads DFQATT; CDR2 reads SNEGSKA (reference sequence). V shed 3 bases and J shed 4 bases, with 16 bases lying between them. The CDR3 consists of 14 residues. This chain's CDR3 is CSASFGLPKYEQYF. CDR3 nucleotides: TGCAGTGCTAGTTTTGGACTACCTAAGTACGAGCAGTACTTC.

The CDR3 DNA reads as TGTGCCAGCAGCAGAGGGACTAGCGGAAACTACGAGCAGTACTTC. This codes for CASSRGTSGNYEQYF. The rearrangement joins TRBV27 to TRBJ2-7; 11 bases align to TRBD2. Germline loops: CDR1 MNHEY, CDR2 SMNVEV (reference sequence). This CDR3 is built from 15 residues. Unmatched junction bases numbered 7, after V lost 6 bases and J lost 3 bases.